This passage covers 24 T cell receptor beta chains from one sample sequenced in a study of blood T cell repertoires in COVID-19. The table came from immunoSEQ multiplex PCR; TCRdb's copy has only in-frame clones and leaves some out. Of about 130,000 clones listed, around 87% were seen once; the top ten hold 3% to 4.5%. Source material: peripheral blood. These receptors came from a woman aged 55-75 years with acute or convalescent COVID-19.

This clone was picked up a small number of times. CDR3 sequence (DNA): TGTGCCAGCAGTGAAGCGGATTATGGCTACACCTTC. Its translation is CASSEADYGYTF. The rearrangement joins TRBV25-1 to TRBJ1-2; D unclear. V lost 2 bases to trimming and J lost 5 bases, with 6 bases between them. The CDR3 covers 12 residues. Germline V lookup: CDR1 MGHDK, CDR2 SYGVNS.

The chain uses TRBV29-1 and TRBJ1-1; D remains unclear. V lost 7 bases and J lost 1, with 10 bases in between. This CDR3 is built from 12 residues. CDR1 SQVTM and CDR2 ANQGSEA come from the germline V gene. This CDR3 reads CSGSLRNTEAFF. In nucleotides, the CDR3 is TGCAGCGGCTCCTTGCGGAACACTGAAGCTTTCTTT.

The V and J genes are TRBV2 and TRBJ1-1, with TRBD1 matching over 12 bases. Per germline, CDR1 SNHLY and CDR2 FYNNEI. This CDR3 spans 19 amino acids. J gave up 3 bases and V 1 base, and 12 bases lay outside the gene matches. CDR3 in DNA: TGTGCCAGCAGTGAAGTCTGGGACAGGGGGCGGAAGGGTGACACTGAAGCTTTCTTT. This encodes CASSEVWDRGRKGDTEAFF.

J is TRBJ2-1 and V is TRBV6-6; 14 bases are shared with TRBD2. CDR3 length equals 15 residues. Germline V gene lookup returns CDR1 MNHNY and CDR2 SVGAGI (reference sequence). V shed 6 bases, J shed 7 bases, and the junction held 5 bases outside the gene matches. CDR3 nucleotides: TGTGCCAGCAGATCCGGGACTAGCGGGAGTAATGAGCAGTTCTTC. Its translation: CASRSGTSGSNEQFF.

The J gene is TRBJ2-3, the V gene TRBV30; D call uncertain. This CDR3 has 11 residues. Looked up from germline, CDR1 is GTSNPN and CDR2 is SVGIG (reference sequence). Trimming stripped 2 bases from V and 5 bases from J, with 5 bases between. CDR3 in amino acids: CAWSQKDTQYF. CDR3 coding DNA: TGTGCCTGGAGTCAGAAAGATACGCAGTATTTT.

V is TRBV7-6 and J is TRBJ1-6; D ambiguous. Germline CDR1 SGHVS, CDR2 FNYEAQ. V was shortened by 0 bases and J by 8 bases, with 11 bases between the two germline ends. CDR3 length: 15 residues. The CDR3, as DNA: TGTGCCAGCAGCTTAGCGGAGGGAATGGATTCACCCCTCCACTTT. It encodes CASSLAEGMDSPLHF.

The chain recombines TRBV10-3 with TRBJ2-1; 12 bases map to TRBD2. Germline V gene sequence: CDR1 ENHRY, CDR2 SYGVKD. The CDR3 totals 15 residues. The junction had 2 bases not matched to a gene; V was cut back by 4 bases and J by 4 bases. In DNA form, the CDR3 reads TGTGCCATCAGTGGGACTAGCGGGACATACAATGAGCAGTTCTTC. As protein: CAISGTSGTYNEQFF.

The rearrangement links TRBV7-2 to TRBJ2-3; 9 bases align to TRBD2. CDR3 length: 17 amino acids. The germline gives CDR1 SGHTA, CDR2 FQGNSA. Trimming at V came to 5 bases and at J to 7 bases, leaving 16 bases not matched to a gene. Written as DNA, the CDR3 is TGTGCCAGCAGCCCTACTAGCTTAGCGGGAGTAGGGAATACGCAGTATTTT. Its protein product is CASSPTSLAGVGNTQYF.

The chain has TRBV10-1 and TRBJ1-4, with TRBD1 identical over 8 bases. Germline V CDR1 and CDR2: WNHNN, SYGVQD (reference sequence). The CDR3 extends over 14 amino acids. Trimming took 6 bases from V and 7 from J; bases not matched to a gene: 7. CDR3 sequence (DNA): TGCGCCAGCAGCTCGGGACAGGCCGGTGAAAAACTGTTTTTT. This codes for CASSSGQAGEKLFF.

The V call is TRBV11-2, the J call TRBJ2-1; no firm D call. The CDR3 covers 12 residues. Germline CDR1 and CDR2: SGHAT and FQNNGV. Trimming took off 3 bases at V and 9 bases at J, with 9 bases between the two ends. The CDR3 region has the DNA TGTGCCAGCAGCTTGCGTCAAAGTGAGCAGTTCTTC. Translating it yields CASSLRQSEQFF.

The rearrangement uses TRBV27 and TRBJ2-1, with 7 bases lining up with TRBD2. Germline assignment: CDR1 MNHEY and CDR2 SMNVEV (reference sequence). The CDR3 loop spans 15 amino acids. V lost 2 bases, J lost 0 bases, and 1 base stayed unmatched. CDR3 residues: CASSLGGSSYNEQFF. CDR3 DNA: TGTGCCAGCAGTTTAGGCGGGAGCTCCTACAATGAGCAGTTCTTC.

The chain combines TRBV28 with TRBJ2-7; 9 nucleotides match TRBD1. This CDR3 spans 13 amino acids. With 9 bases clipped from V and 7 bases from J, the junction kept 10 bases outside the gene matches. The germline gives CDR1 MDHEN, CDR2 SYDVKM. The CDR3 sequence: CASQGQGFGEQYF. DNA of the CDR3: TGTGCCAGTCAGGGACAGGGTTTTGGTGAGCAGTACTTC.

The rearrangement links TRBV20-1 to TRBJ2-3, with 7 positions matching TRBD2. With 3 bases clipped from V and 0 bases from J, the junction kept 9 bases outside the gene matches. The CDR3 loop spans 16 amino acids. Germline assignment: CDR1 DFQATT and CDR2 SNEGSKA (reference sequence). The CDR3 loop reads CSASGPSGVSTDTQYF. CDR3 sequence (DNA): TGCAGTGCTAGTGGGCCTAGCGGAGTTAGCACAGATACGCAGTATTTT.

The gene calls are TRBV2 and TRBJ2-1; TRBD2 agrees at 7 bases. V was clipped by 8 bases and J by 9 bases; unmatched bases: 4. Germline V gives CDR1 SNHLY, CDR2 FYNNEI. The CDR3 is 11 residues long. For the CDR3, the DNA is TGTGCCAGCGGGAGGGACGGTGAGCAGTTCTTC. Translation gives CASGRDGEQFF.

The DNA for the CDR3 is TGTGCCAGCTCACCGGGGCAGGGAAACGGTCAGCCCCAGCATTTT. This sequence encodes CASSPGQGNGQPQHF. The chain recombines TRBV18 with TRBJ1-5; TRBD1 is a possible D gene (5 bases). Trimming removed 3 bases at V and 6 bases at J, with 15 bases between. From germline, CDR1 is KGHSH and CDR2 LQKENI. CDR3 length equals 15 residues.

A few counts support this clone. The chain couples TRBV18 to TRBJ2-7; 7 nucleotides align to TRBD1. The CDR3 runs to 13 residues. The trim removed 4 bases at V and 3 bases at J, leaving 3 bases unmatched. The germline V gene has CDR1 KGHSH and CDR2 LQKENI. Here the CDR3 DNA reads TGTGCCAGCTCACTGGGACAGAACTACGAGCAGTACTTC. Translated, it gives CASSLGQNYEQYF.

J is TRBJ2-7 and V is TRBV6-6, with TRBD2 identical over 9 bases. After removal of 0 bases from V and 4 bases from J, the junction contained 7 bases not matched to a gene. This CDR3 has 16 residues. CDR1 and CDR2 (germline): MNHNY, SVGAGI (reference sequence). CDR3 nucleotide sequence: TGTGCCAGCAGTTACTCGAGTGTGCGGGAGGGTTACGAGCAGTACTTC. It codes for CASSYSSVREGYEQYF.

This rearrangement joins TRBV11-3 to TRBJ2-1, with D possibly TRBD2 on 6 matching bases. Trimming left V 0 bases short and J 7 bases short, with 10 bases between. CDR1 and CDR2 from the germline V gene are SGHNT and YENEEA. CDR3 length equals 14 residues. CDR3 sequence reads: CASSLDDGGNEQFF. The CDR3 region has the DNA TGTGCCAGCAGCTTAGATGATGGGGGGAATGAGCAGTTCTTC.

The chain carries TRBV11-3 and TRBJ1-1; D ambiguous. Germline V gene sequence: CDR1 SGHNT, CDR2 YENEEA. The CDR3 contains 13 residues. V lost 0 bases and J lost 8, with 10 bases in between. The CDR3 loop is CASSLDNGREAFF. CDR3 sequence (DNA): TGTGCCAGCAGCTTAGATAACGGCAGGGAAGCTTTCTTT.

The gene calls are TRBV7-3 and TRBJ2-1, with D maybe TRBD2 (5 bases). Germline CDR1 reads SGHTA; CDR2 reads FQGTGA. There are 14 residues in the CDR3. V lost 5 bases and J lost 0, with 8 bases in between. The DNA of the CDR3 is TGTGCCAGCAGCAGAGACTACTCCTACAATGAGCAGTTCTTC. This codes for CASSRDYSYNEQFF.

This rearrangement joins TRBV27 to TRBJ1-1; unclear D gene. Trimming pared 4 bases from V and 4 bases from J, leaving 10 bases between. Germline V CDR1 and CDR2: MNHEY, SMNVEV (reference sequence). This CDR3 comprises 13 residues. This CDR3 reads CASSYGAGTEAFF. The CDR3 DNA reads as TGTGCCAGCAGTTATGGAGCGGGCACTGAAGCTTTCTTT.

The CDR3 spells CASSPLDRANEQFF. In DNA, the CDR3 is TGTGCCAGCTCACCACTGGACAGGGCCAATGAGCAGTTCTTC. This chain joins TRBV18 and TRBJ2-1; 8 bases match TRBD1. The junction had 2 bases not matched to a gene; V was cut back by 1 base and J by 6 bases. This CDR3 is 14 amino acids long. Germline CDR1 KGHSH, CDR2 LQKENI.

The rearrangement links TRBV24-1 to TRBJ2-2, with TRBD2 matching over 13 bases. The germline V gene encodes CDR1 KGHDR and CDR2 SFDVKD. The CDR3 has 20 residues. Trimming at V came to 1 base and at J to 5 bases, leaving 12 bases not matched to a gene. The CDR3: CATSDFTSGRAGFRTGELFF. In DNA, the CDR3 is TGTGCCACCAGTGATTTTACTAGCGGGAGGGCCGGCTTCCGTACCGGGGAGCTGTTTTTT.

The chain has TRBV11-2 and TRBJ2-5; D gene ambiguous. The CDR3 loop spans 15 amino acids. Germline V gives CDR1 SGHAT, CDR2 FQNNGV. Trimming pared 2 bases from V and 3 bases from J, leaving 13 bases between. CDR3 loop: CASSLMLWQEETQYF. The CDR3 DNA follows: TGTGCCAGCAGCTTAATGTTGTGGCAGGAAGAGACCCAGTACTTC.